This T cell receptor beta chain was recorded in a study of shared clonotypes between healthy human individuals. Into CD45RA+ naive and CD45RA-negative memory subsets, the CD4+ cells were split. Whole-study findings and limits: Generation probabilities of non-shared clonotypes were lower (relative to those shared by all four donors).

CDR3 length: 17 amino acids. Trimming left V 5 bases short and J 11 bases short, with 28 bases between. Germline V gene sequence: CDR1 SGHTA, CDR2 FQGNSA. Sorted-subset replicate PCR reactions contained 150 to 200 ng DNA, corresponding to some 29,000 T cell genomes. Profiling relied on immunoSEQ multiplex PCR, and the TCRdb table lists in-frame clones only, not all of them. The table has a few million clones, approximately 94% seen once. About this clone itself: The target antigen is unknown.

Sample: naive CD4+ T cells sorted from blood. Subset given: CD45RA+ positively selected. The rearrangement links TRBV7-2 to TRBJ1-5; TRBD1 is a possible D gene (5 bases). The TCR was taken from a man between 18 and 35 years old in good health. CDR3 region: CASSRLGGGELSSTQHF. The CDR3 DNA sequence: TGTGCCAGCAGCCGACTTGGTGGGGGGGAGCTTTCGTCTACCCAGCATTTT. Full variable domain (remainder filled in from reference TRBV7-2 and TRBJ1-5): GAGVSQSPSNKVTEKGKDVELRCDPISGHTALYWYRQSLGQGLEFLIYFQGNSAPDKSGLPSDRFSAERTGGSVSTLTIQRTQQEDSAVYLCASSRLGGGELSSTQHFGDGTRLSIL.